The 13 T cell receptor beta chains reported below all come from one sample, sequenced in a study of cytomegalovirus exposure and HLA in healthy donors. A multiplex PCR was run with 60 Vbeta primers and 13 Jbeta primers. TCRdb keeps only in-frame clones here, not all; method: immunoSEQ multiplex PCR. The sample shows 90,000 to 120,000 clones, 70% to 80% of them seen only once. Source material: PBMCs. The receptors derive from a young man in good health and CMV-seronegative.

This clone was seen just once. This chain connects TRBV5-1 to TRBJ1-6; no firm D call. CDR3 size: 18 residues. CDR1 is SGHRS and CDR2 is YFSETQ in the germline V gene. V was shortened by 0 bases and J by 2 bases, with 15 bases between the two germline ends. CDR3 nucleotide sequence: TGCGCCAGCAGCTTGGGGCAAACCGCGGCGACCTATAATTCACCCCTCCACTTT. This encodes CASSLGQTAATYNSPLHF.

The rearrangement links TRBV7-8 to TRBJ2-7; D is perhaps TRBD2 (5 bases). The germline V gene encodes CDR1 SGHVS and CDR2 FQNEAQ. This CDR3 is 12 amino acids long. V gave up 4 bases and J gave up 7 bases, with 11 bases separating them. CDR3 residues: CASSSSGWEQYF. The CDR3 coding sequence is TGTGCCAGCAGCTCTTCGGGGTGGGAGCAGTACTTC.

The V and J genes are TRBV4-1 and TRBJ1-5, with D hard to call. The length of the CDR3 is 14 residues. The V and J ends lost 5 bases and 5 bases respectively, with 13 bases between them. From germline, CDR1 is MGHRA and CDR2 YSYEKL. CDR3 region: CASSSGVGDQPQHF. CDR3 nucleotide sequence: TGCGCCAGCAGCAGCGGGGTCGGGGATCAGCCCCAGCATTTT.

There are a few counts of this clone. The chain employs TRBV6-6 and TRBJ1-1; D possibly corresponds to TRBD1 (6 bases). The CDR3 contains 13 residues. CDR1 and CDR2 from the germline V gene are MNHNY and SVGAGI (reference sequence). The V and J ends lost 6 bases and 12 bases respectively, with 20 bases between them. The DNA of the CDR3 is TGTGCCAGCAGCCGAACACAGGGTCCTTGGACTTTCTTT. It is translated as CASSRTQGPWTFF.

The genes are TRBV5-5 and TRBJ1-2; D may be TRBD1 (5 bases). CDR1 SGHKS and CDR2 YYEKEE come from the germline V gene (reference sequence). V shed 3 bases and J shed 2 bases, with 14 bases lying between them. The CDR3 spans 15 residues. The CDR3 sequence: CASSSGEGKNYGYTF. The CDR3 nucleotides read TGTGCCAGCAGCTCGGGGGAGGGTAAAAACTATGGCTACACCTTC.

J is TRBJ2-2 and V is TRBV15, with 11 bases aligning to TRBD2. V was clipped by 9 bases and J by 7 bases; unmatched bases: 10. The CDR3 totals 15 residues. Germline lookup yields CDR1 LNHNV and CDR2 YYDKDF (reference sequence). CDR3 sequence: CATLPGTSGGGELFF. The CDR3 DNA is TGTGCCACGCTGCCCGGGACTAGCGGTGGCGGGGAGCTGTTTTTT.

The chain couples TRBV5-6 to TRBJ2-2; TRBD1 agrees at 7 bases. The CDR3 loop spans 16 amino acids. V lost 0 bases and J lost 6; bases outside the gene matches: 8. CDR1 SGHDT and CDR2 YYEEEE come from the germline V gene. The CDR3 here is CASSLGPRQGAGELFF. The CDR3 bases are TGTGCCAGCAGCTTGGGGCCTAGACAGGGAGCCGGGGAGCTGTTTTTT.

In DNA, the CDR3 is TGTGCCAGCAGCTTATTGGCCACAGGGGTCTACGAGCAGTACTTC. Residues: CASSLLATGVYEQYF. J is TRBJ2-7 and V is TRBV7-9; 7 bases are shared with TRBD1. Germline loops: CDR1 SEHNR, CDR2 FQNEAQ (reference sequence). CDR3 length equals 15 residues. The J segment lost 3 bases and the V segment lost 2 bases, leaving 7 bases of the junction unmatched.

This chain connects TRBV6-5 to TRBJ2-3, with D maybe TRBD1 (6 bases). Germline V lookup: CDR1 MNHEY, CDR2 SVGAGI. This CDR3 spans 15 amino acids. V lost 4 bases to trimming and J lost 3 bases, with 14 bases between them. DNA for the CDR3: TGTGCCAGCAGTTTCGGACAGTCCCCTACAGATACGCAGTATTTT. Translating it yields CASSFGQSPTDTQYF.

J is TRBJ2-1 and V is TRBV5-1; 11 nucleotides match TRBD1. The V and J ends lost 4 bases and 9 bases, in that order; junction bases with no gene match: 0. Per germline, CDR1 SGHRS and CDR2 YFSETQ. This CDR3 spans 12 amino acids. The CDR3 is CASSGTGGEQFF. CDR3 in DNA: TGCGCCAGCAGCGGGACAGGGGGTGAGCAGTTCTTC.

V gene TRBV2 combines with J gene TRBJ2-1, with a possible D match to TRBD1 (5 bases). Trimming took 8 bases from V and 9 from J, leaving 14 bases between them. The CDR3 totals 12 residues. The germline gives CDR1 SNHLY, CDR2 FYNNEI. The CDR3 region is CASPAGSSEQFF. In DNA, the CDR3 is TGTGCCAGCCCTGCAGGGTCCTCTGAGCAGTTCTTC.

The CDR3 DNA follows: TGCGCCAGCAGCGCCGACGGGTCTGGAAACACCATATATTTT. Its translation: CASSADGSGNTIYF. The chain recombines TRBV5-1 with TRBJ1-3; unclear D gene. Germline V CDR1 and CDR2: SGHRS, YFSETQ. This CDR3 comprises 14 residues. V dropped 4 bases and J dropped 1 base, with 9 bases sitting between them.

The gene calls are TRBV19 and TRBJ1-1, with D possibly TRBD1 on 6 matching bases. CDR1 and CDR2 from the germline V gene are LNHDA and SQIVND (reference sequence). The CDR3 extends over 14 amino acids. Trimming removed 5 bases from V and 4 bases from J, with 14 bases in between. DNA of the CDR3: TGTGCCAGTAGTCCATCCGGGACAAGCACTGAAGCTTTCTTT. Translated: CASSPSGTSTEAFF.